The 21 T cell receptor beta chains given below trace back to one sample, sequenced in a study of T-cell memory formation after mild COVID-19. TCRdb ran MiXCR on the 5' RACE reads and lists one entry per CDR3 protein. Here the sample spans 190,000 or so distinct CDR3 sequences, roughly a tenth being singletons. Sequenced sample: PBMCs or a T cell subset sorted from them (not recorded which). The origin of the receptors is a man aged 18-30 years who had mild COVID-19 (a few samples of this study predate the infection). Cell type and time point are not known.

CDR3 amino acids: CASSRGTHGYTF. The CDR3 DNA follows: TGTGCCAGCAGCCGAGGGACTCATGGCTACACCTTC. The chain employs TRBV7-2 and TRBJ1-2; D is perhaps TRBD1 (5 bases). Germline CDR1 and CDR2: SGHTA and FQGNSA. The ends were cut back, 5 bases at V and 6 bases at J, with 10 bases in the middle. The length of the CDR3 is 12 residues.

This clonotype was seen ten or more times. The J gene is TRBJ2-3, the V gene TRBV11-2; D not resolved. Trimming pared 6 bases from V and 3 bases from J, leaving 7 bases between. CDR3 size: 12 residues. The germline gives CDR1 SGHAT, CDR2 FQNNGV. CDR3 sequence reads: CASRDRTDTQYF. Here the CDR3 DNA reads TGTGCCAGCAGAGACCGAACAGATACGCAGTATTTT.

Only a few counts were recorded for this clonotype. V is TRBV7-7 and J is TRBJ2-2; D is possibly TRBD1 (5 bases). The length of the CDR3 is 13 residues. Per germline, CDR1 SSHAT and CDR2 FNYEAQ (reference sequence). V was pared by 5 bases and J by 4 bases, with 8 bases between. In DNA form, the CDR3 reads TGTGCCAGCAGCCCGGACATCACCGGGGAGCTGTTTTTT. This encodes CASSPDITGELFF.

In this sample, this clonotype turned up many times. V and J are TRBV7-9 and TRBJ2-3; 13 bases fit TRBD2. The junction had 5 bases not matched to a gene; V was cut back by 4 bases and J by 4 bases. The CDR3 consists of 16 residues. Germline-derived CDR1 and CDR2 are SEHNR and FQNEAQ (reference sequence). The CDR3 is CASSSGLAGVSDTQYF. The DNA for the CDR3 is TGTGCCAGCAGCTCCGGACTAGCGGGGGTCTCAGATACGCAGTATTTT.

This clonotype has only a few counts. The chain recombines TRBV5-1 with TRBJ1-3, with D uncertain. The V end was cut by 7 bases, the J end by 4 bases, with 9 bases between. The CDR3 is 12 residues long. Per germline, CDR1 SGHRS and CDR2 YFSETQ. The CDR3 nucleotides read TGCGCCAGCGGACCCGACGGAAACACCATATATTTT. It yields the protein CASGPDGNTIYF. Full variable domain (rest looked up from reference TRBV5-1 and TRBJ1-3): KAGVTQTPRYLIKTRGQQVTLSCSPISGHRSVSWYQQTPGQGLQFLFEYFSETQRNKGNFPGRFSGRQFSNSRSEMNVSTLELGDSALYLCASGPDGNTIYFGEGSWLTVV.

V gene TRBV5-1 combines with J gene TRBJ2-1; 11 bases map to TRBD2. V lost 4 bases, J lost 4 bases, and 7 bases stayed unmatched. The CDR3 contains 16 residues. CDR1 and CDR2 from the germline V gene are SGHRS and YFSETQ. CDR3 region: CASSVSTSGDYNEQFF. In DNA, the CDR3 is TGCGCCAGCAGCGTCTCGACTAGCGGGGATTACAATGAGCAGTTCTTC.

This clonotype was counted only a few times. The chain employs TRBV5-1 and TRBJ2-5; no clear D gene. This CDR3 is built from 13 residues. V lost 0 bases and J 6 bases, leaving 9 bases between the germline ends. Germline lookup yields CDR1 SGHRS and CDR2 YFSETQ. The CDR3 DNA sequence: TGCGCCAGCAGCTTGGGGTCCAAAAAGACCCAGTACTTC. Amino acids: CASSLGSKKTQYF. The full variable domain, in which reference TRBV5-1 and TRBJ2-5 provide the parts outside the CDR3, is KAGVTQTPRYLIKTRGQQVTLSCSPISGHRSVSWYQQTPGQGLQFLFEYFSETQRNKGNFPGRFSGRQFSNSRSEMNVSTLELGDSALYLCASSLGSKKTQYFGPGTRLLVL.

This chain joins TRBV6-6 and TRBJ2-3; the D is unclear. The V and J ends lost 2 bases and 2 bases respectively, with 5 bases between them. The CDR3 length is 13 residues. Germline values: CDR1 MNHNY, CDR2 SVGAGI (reference sequence). CDR3 nucleotides: TGTGCCAGCAGTTACCCGACCACAGATACGCAGTATTTT. This gives the protein CASSYPTTDTQYF.

The genes are TRBV7-2 and TRBJ2-7; D is uncertain. Per germline, CDR1 SGHTA and CDR2 FQGNSA. The CDR3 totals 12 residues. V shed 5 bases and J shed 6 bases, with 11 bases lying between them. The CDR3: CASSPDVGEQYV. CDR3 in DNA: TGTGCCAGCAGCCCGGACGTGGGCGAGCAGTACGTC.

This chain connects TRBV18 to TRBJ2-6; no firm D call. Trimming left V 5 bases short and J 0 bases short, with 8 bases between. From germline, CDR1 is KGHSH and CDR2 LQKENI. CDR3 length: 15 amino acids. CDR3 nucleotide sequence: TGTGCCAGCTCAACGGTCGACTCTGGGGCCAACGTCCTGACTTTC. Protein: CASSTVDSGANVLTF.

The chain carries TRBV18 and TRBJ2-2; 9 nucleotides align to TRBD1. In germline, CDR1 is KGHSH, CDR2 LQKENI. V dropped 0 bases and J dropped 4; count of bases not matched to a gene: 6. This CDR3 is built from 17 residues. CDR3 in amino acids: CASSPPLGQGPTGELFF. The CDR3 coding sequence is TGTGCCAGCTCACCACCCCTAGGACAGGGGCCCACCGGGGAGCTGTTTTTT.

The chain is built from TRBV27 and TRBJ2-4; perhaps TRBD1 as D (5 bases). Germline CDR1 and CDR2: MNHEY and SMNVEV (reference sequence). Trimming removed 11 bases from V and 0 bases from J, with 11 bases in between. This CDR3 region has 13 residues. As DNA, the CDR3 is TGTGCCTCTCGGACAACAGCCAAAAACATTCAGTACTTC. Encoded protein: CASRTTAKNIQYF.

Many counts were recorded for this clonotype. This chain joins TRBV7-2 and TRBJ2-1; 8 nucleotides match TRBD2. Germline V gene data show CDR1 as SGHTA and CDR2 as FQGNSA. This CDR3 is built from 18 residues. After removal of 0 bases from V and 2 bases from J, the junction contained 9 bases not matched to a gene. In DNA form, the CDR3 reads TGTGCCAGCAGCTTAGCCCTTGTGGCGGGGGGCGCCTACAATGAGCAGTTCTTC. This translates into CASSLALVAGGAYNEQFF.

J is TRBJ1-2 and V is TRBV20-1; the match to TRBD1 covers 10 bases. There are 13 residues in the CDR3. The germline V gene has CDR1 DFQATT and CDR2 SNEGSKA (reference sequence). V lost 3 bases to trimming and J lost 2 bases; unmatched junction nucleotides: 0. CDR3 nucleotides: TGCAGTGCTAGGACAGGGGGCAACTATGGCTACACCTTC. This gives the protein CSARTGGNYGYTF.

The chain links TRBV20-1 to TRBJ2-2; D unresolved. Trimming shortened V by 6 bases and J by 2 bases, and 10 bases separated the two germline ends. The CDR3 has 13 residues. Per germline, CDR1 DFQATT and CDR2 SNEGSKA (reference sequence). The CDR3: CSAYDRNTGELFF. In DNA, the CDR3 is TGCAGTGCCTACGACCGAAACACCGGGGAGCTGTTTTTT.

The chain carries TRBV20-1 and TRBJ2-5, with TRBD2 matching over 11 bases. Germline V gives CDR1 DFQATT, CDR2 SNEGSKA (reference sequence). The CDR3 loop spans 15 amino acids. Trimming cost V 5 bases and J 0 bases; bases outside gene matches: 5. CDR3 amino acids: CSAPGTSGDQETQYF. Written as DNA, the CDR3 is TGCAGTGCTCCCGGGACTAGCGGCGACCAAGAGACCCAGTACTTC.

This clonotype appeared a few times. The chain employs TRBV12-3 or TRBV12-4 and TRBJ1-5, with D unclear. Trimming took 3 bases from V and 5 from J, leaving 8 bases between them. The CDR3 runs to 13 residues. Here the CDR3 DNA reads TGTGCCAGCAGTTTGAGGGTCGATCAGCCCCAGCATTTT. Protein product: CASSLRVDQPQHF.

The chain uses TRBV6-2 or TRBV6-3 and TRBJ2-1; 9 bases are a match to TRBD2. The CDR3 is 14 residues long. Per germline, CDR1 MNHEY and CDR2 SVGEGT. The J segment lost 6 bases and the V segment lost 7 bases, leaving 7 bases of the junction unmatched. CDR3 loop: CASIRRGGPNEQFF. For the CDR3, the DNA is TGTGCCAGCATCCGGCGGGGGGGCCCCAATGAGCAGTTCTTC.

J is TRBJ1-2 and V is TRBV6-5; D not certain. Germline CDR1 and CDR2: MNHEY and SVGAGI. This CDR3 comprises 15 residues. V was clipped by 0 bases and J by 2 bases, with 10 bases between them. In nucleotides, the CDR3 is TGTGCCAGCAGTTACTCTATAAACGGCAACTATGGCTACACCTTC. Translating gives CASSYSINGNYGYTF.

This clonotype was observed a few times. This rearrangement joins TRBV24-1 to TRBJ2-1; TRBD2 matches 11 bases. The length of the CDR3 is 16 residues. J was trimmed by 4 bases and V by 4 bases; bases with no gene match: 5. Germline V CDR1 and CDR2: KGHDR, SFDVKD. DNA for the CDR3: TGTGCCACCAGTGAGTTTCTAGCGGGGGGTTACAATGAGCAGTTCTTC. Translated, it gives CATSEFLAGGYNEQFF.

V is TRBV4-3 and J is TRBJ1-1, with 7 bases that match TRBD1. CDR3 length equals 14 residues. CDR1 and CDR2 from the germline V gene are LGHNA and YSLEER. V lost 3 bases to trimming and J lost 5 bases; unmatched junction nucleotides: 6. The CDR3 DNA reads as TGCGCCAGCAGCCAGGGACAGCCGGGGACTGAAGCTTTCTTT. This translates into CASSQGQPGTEAFF.